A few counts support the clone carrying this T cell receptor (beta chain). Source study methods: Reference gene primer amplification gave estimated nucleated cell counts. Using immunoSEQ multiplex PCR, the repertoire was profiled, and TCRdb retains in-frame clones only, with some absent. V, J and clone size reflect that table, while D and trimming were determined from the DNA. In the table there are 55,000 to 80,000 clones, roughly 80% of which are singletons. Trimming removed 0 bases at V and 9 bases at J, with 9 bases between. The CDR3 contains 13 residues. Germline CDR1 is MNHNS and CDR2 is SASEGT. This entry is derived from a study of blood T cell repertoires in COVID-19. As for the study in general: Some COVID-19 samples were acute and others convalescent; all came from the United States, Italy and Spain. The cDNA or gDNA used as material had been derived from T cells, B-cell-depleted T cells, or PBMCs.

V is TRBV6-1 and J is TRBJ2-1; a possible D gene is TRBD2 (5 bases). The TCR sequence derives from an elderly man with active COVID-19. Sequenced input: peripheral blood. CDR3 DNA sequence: TGTGCCAGCAGTGAAGCCATAGAGGGTGAGCAGTTCTTC. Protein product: CASSEAIEGEQFF.